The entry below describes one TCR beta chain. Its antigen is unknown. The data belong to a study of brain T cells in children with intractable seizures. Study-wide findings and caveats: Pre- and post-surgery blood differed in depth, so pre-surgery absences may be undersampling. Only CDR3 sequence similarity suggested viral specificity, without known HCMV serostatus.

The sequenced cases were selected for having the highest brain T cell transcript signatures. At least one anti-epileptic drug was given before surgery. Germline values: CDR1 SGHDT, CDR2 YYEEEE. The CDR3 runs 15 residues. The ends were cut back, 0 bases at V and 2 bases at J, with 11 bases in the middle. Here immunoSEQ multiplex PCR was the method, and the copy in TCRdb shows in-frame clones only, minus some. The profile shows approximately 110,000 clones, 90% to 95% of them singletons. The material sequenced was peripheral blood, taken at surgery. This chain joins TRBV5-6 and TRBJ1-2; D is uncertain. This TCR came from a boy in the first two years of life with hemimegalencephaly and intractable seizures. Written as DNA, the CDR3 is TGTGCCAGCAGCTTGGCCGGGAGGGTAAACTATGGCTACACCTTC. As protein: CASSLAGRVNYGYTF.